This T cell receptor beta chain was found in a study of shared clonotypes between healthy human individuals. Study-level background: Each donor's CD8 memory used one plate, CD8 naive two, each CD4 subset three.

The CDR3 contains 16 residues. The germline gives CDR1 MDHEN, CDR2 SYDVKM. V lost 5 bases to trimming and J lost 4 bases; unmatched junction nucleotides: 8. On sorted subsets, replicate PCRs used 200 ng DNA, or 25,000 to 35,000 T cell genomes. Authors' methods: Junction-only immunoSEQ data arrived without quality scores, meaning filtering differed. Data came from immunoSEQ multiplex PCR; TCRdb stores just in-frame clones and leaves some out. The V and J calls and clone size were taken over from that table, and D and trimming were inferred from the DNA. The repertoire holds some 680,000 clones, with around four fifths as singletons. To note about this clone: Its antigen remains unidentified.

Study outcomes and limitations: Generally, naive subsets (rather than memory subsets) showed larger estimated richness.

The receptor's source is a woman in her 30s in good health. This rearrangement joins TRBV28 to TRBJ2-1, with 10 bases aligning to TRBD2. The sequenced sample was memory CD4+ T cells sorted from blood. Subset noted: CD45RA-negative fraction. CDR3 protein: CASSPASGRGYNEQFF. CDR3 bases: TGTGCCAGCAGTCCCGCTAGCGGGAGAGGGTACAATGAGCAGTTCTTC. The variable domain in full, with the rest retrieved from reference TRBV28 and TRBJ2-1, is DVKVTQSSRYLVKRTGEKVFLECVQDMDHENMFWYRQDPGLGLRLIYFSYDVKMKEKGDIPEGYSVSREKKERFSLILESASTNQTSMYLCASSPASGRGYNEQFFGPGTRLTVL.